This TCR beta chain emerged from a study of regulatory T cells in long-lasting Graves disease. Across the study: New Graves' disease cases had less than 3 months of antithyroid drugs.

In building TCR beta libraries, iRepertoire HTBI primers were used together with Arm-PCR of CDR3 regions. TCRdb reprocessed the multiplex PCR reads with MiXCR, giving one entry per CDR3 protein. This repertoire shows fewer than 550,000 distinct CDR3 sequences, roughly 15% found once; its top ten account for roughly 25%. V was trimmed by 1 base and J by 7 bases, leaving 15 bases between them. CDR3 length: 15 amino acids. From germline, CDR1 is SGHRS and CDR2 YFSETQ. A few counts support this clonotype. Stated time point: newly diagnosed GD, antithyroid drugs for less than 3 months. Making the TCR library involved RNA that had been extracted from PBMCs. Clinicians diagnosed Graves' disease using American Thyroid Association guidelines. The data were also submitted as part of a second study, on T cells in Graves' hyperthyroidism and ophthalmopathy. That study reports: Graves' hyperthyroidism was deemed stable absent ophthalmopathy progression within 18 months.

The specimen comprised peripheral blood mononuclear cells (PBMCs), sampled at new diagnosis, from a patient treated with antithyroid drugs. The TCR originated in a woman between 40 and 65 years old with Graves disease. V and J are TRBV5-1 and TRBJ1-5; possibly TRBD1 for D (6 bases). The CDR3 loop is CASSLYRAIKQPQHF. The CDR3 coding sequence is TGCGCCAGCAGCTTGTACAGGGCAATAAAGCAGCCCCAGCATTTT. Variable domain in full (rest from reference TRBV5-1 and TRBJ1-5): KAGVTQTPRYLIKTRGQQVTLSCSPISGHRSVSWYQQTPGQGLQFLFEYFSETQRNKGNFPGRFSGRQFSNSRSEMNVSTLELGDSALYLCASSLYRAIKQPQHFGDGTRLSIL.